This T cell receptor (beta chain) stems from a study of blood T cell repertoires in COVID-19. Background on the study: Sources were T cells, B-cell-depleted T cells, or PBMCs; the material itself was cDNA or gDNA.

The study recruited people aged about 18 to 90 years across about two dozen US areas. Participant-reported clinical history was the basis for cohort assignment. Authors' methods: The assay estimated nucleated cells by amplifying reference gene primers. Data came from immunoSEQ multiplex PCR; TCRdb stores just in-frame clones and leaves some out. V and J calls and clone size are given by that table; D and trimming were obtained from the DNA. The repertoire has hundreds of thousands of clones, roughly 87% of them found once; the top ten carry 2.5% to 3.5%. The length of the CDR3 is 16 residues. Germline V gene lookup returns CDR1 LNHDA and CDR2 SQIVND (reference sequence). The V and J ends lost 7 bases and 3 bases, in that order; junction bases with no gene match: 9.

The source of this sequence is a woman in her 30s who had recovered from COVID-19. The chain employs TRBV19 and TRBJ2-2; 9 bases map to TRBD2. Sequences were obtained from PBMCs or T cells enriched from blood (not recorded which). CDR3 residues: CASTILLAGHTGELFF. The CDR3 DNA sequence: TGTGCCAGTACCATTTTGCTAGCGGGACACACCGGGGAGCTGTTTTTT.